A single sample gave rise to the 26 T cell receptor beta chains below, sequenced in a study of Ad26.COV2.S vaccination and SARS-CoV-2 variants. Repertoires were generated with immunoSEQ multiplex PCR, while TCRdb's copy carries only in-frame clones and drops some. The repertoire holds some 350,000 clones, with 90% as singletons. The treatment: around 19 received Ad26.COV2.S at low or high dose, single or two shots; roughly five received placebo; per-sample allocation not given. Following the first vaccine or placebo injection, samples were taken on day 63. Sequencing used peripheral blood, obtained in a trial of Ad26.COV2.S vaccine versus placebo. The origin of the receptors is a person aged 18 to 65 who received the Ad26.COV2.S COVID-19 vaccine or a placebo.

This clone was counted once. The V gene is TRBV28, the J gene TRBJ2-7, with a tentative D call TRBD1 (5 bases). V shed 5 bases and J shed 2 bases, with 10 bases lying between them. The CDR3 covers 13 residues. CDR1 is MDHEN and CDR2 is SYDVKM in the germline V gene. CDR3 residues: CASSRQIPYEQYV. CDR3 coding DNA: TGTGCCAGCAGTAGACAGATACCCTACGAGCAGTACGTC.

V is TRBV6-6 and J is TRBJ1-2, with D unresolved. This CDR3 spans 12 amino acids. V lost 4 bases to trimming and J lost 3 bases, with 6 bases between them. Germline V gene lookup returns CDR1 MNHNY and CDR2 SVGAGI (reference sequence). CDR3 amino acids: CASSSGYYGYTF. CDR3 in DNA: TGTGCCAGCAGTTCTGGGTACTATGGCTACACCTTC.

This chain joins TRBV7-6 and TRBJ2-5; no clear D. This CDR3 spans 16 amino acids. Trimming shortened V by 2 bases and J by 2 bases, and 15 bases separated the two germline ends. Germline assignment: CDR1 SGHVS and CDR2 FNYEAQ. CDR3 nucleotides: TGTGCCAGCAGCTTATTTAGTCGGGTGGGACAAGAGACCCAGTACTTC. Its protein is CASSLFSRVGQETQYF.

This clone has just a few counts. The chain has TRBV25-1 and TRBJ1-2, with D possibly being TRBD1 (6 bases). The CDR3 covers 14 residues. The V end lost 5 bases, the J end lost 9 bases, and 19 bases lay between the germline ends. Germline V gene data show CDR1 as MGHDK and CDR2 as SYGVNS. The CDR3: CASSNPGQGNSYTF. The CDR3, as DNA: TGTGCCAGCAGTAACCCGGGACAAGGGAATAGCTACACCTTC.

The chain combines TRBV6-5 with TRBJ1-5; D is uncertain. The CDR3 runs to 15 residues. V was trimmed by 0 bases and J by 2 bases, leaving 8 bases between them. Germline V gives CDR1 MNHEY, CDR2 SVGAGI. The CDR3 DNA reads as TGTGCCAGCAGTTACTCAGGGAGAGGCAATCAGCCCCAGCATTTT. It is translated as CASSYSGRGNQPQHF.

This sequence joins TRBV7-9 and TRBJ2-4, with a possible D match to TRBD1 (6 bases). Germline V gene data show CDR1 as SEHNR and CDR2 as FQNEAQ (reference sequence). The CDR3 extends over 16 amino acids. The V gene lost 5 bases and the J gene lost 0 bases, with 14 bases spanning the gap. CDR3 nucleotides: TGTGCCAGCAGCGATAGGACAGCCCTAGCCAAAAACATTCAGTACTTC. This translates into CASSDRTALAKNIQYF.

This clone appeared a single time. The V and J genes are TRBV4-3 and TRBJ2-3, with TRBD1 as a possible D gene (5 bases). V was clipped by 1 base and J by 4 bases, with 15 bases between them. Germline V gene sequence: CDR1 LGHNA, CDR2 YSLEER. This CDR3 is built from 16 residues. The CDR3 DNA is TGCGCCAGCAGCCAAGCAGGGTTTGAGCGCCCAGATACGCAGTATTTT. It codes for CASSQAGFERPDTQYF.

The gene calls are TRBV7-9 and TRBJ2-3; D is unresolved. Per germline, CDR1 SEHNR and CDR2 FQNEAQ (reference sequence). Trimming left V 5 bases short and J 2 bases short, with 8 bases between. The CDR3 contains 13 residues. This CDR3 reads CASSAQVTDTQYF. CDR3 coding DNA: TGTGCCAGCAGCGCTCAGGTCACAGATACGCAGTATTTT.

The chain uses TRBV7-8 and TRBJ1-5; 7 positions match TRBD1. Trimming cost V 2 bases and J 8 bases; bases outside gene matches: 3. Germline V gene sequence: CDR1 SGHVS, CDR2 FQNEAQ. CDR3 size: 13 residues. Written as DNA, the CDR3 is TGTGCCAGCAGCTTACAGGGGGGGAAGCCCCAGCATTTT. This encodes CASSLQGGKPQHF.

This rearrangement joins TRBV6-5 to TRBJ1-1; D remains ambiguous. The CDR3 is made up of 13 amino acids. Germline assignment: CDR1 MNHEY and CDR2 SVGAGI. Trimming pared 5 bases from V and 1 base from J, leaving 8 bases between. This CDR3 reads CASSKVENTEAFF. The CDR3 region has the DNA TGTGCCAGCAGTAAGGTTGAGAACACTGAAGCTTTCTTT.

The chain is built from TRBV6-5 and TRBJ2-1; D not resolved. The CDR3 spans 16 residues. The germline V gene has CDR1 MNHEY and CDR2 SVGAGI. Between the trimmed V and J ends, which lost 2 bases and 8 bases, there was a span of 19 bases. CDR3 sequence reads: CASSYRPPGGVDEQFF. In DNA, the CDR3 is TGTGCCAGCAGTTACAGGCCCCCCGGTGGGGTGGATGAGCAGTTCTTC.

V usage is TRBV4-1 and J usage is TRBJ2-3; 7 bases match TRBD2. After removal of 2 bases from V and 5 bases from J, the junction contained 19 bases not matched to a gene. Germline values: CDR1 MGHRA, CDR2 YSYEKL. This CDR3 contains 19 residues. CDR3 nucleotide sequence: TGCGCCAGCAGCCAACCCGTTGCTGGGAGGGGCGCGGCTAAAGATACGCAGTATTTT. Its translation is CASSQPVAGRGAAKDTQYF.

The chain couples TRBV11-1 to TRBJ2-3, with TRBD2 identical over 7 bases. Germline values: CDR1 SGHAT, CDR2 FQDESV (reference sequence). The V gene end was trimmed by 1 base and the J gene end by 2 bases; junction bases not matched to a gene: 6. The CDR3 is made up of 16 amino acids. The CDR3 loop reads CASSLEVGGNTDTQYF. Written as DNA, the CDR3 is TGTGCCAGCAGCTTAGAGGTGGGAGGGAACACAGATACGCAGTATTTT.

This sequence joins TRBV4-3 and TRBJ2-3; D might be TRBD2 (6 bases). Trimming pared 2 bases from V and 2 bases from J, leaving 14 bases between. Germline V lookup: CDR1 LGHNA, CDR2 YSLEER. The CDR3 has 16 residues. CDR3 in amino acids: CASSQSTSIPTDTQYF. DNA for the CDR3: TGCGCCAGCAGCCAATCGACTAGTATTCCCACAGATACGCAGTATTTT.

V and J are TRBV7-2 and TRBJ2-7; 7 bases align to TRBD1. After removal of 5 bases from V and 3 bases from J, the junction contained 13 bases not matched to a gene. CDR1 is SGHTA, CDR2 FQGNSA, per germline. The CDR3 is 16 amino acids. CDR3 sequence reads: CASSKIGTAAGYEQYF. As DNA, the CDR3 is TGTGCCAGCAGCAAAATCGGGACAGCCGCCGGCTACGAGCAGTACTTC.

The chain joins TRBV9 to TRBJ1-1; 9 bases line up with TRBD1. Germline-derived CDR1 and CDR2 are SGDLS and YYNGEE. This CDR3 has 14 amino acids. Unmatched junction bases numbered 5, after V lost 3 bases and J lost 5 bases. CDR3 DNA sequence: TGTGCCAGCAGCGCCACGACAGGGGGGACTGAAGCTTTCTTT. Its protein is CASSATTGGTEAFF.

The chain recombines TRBV7-8 with TRBJ1-2, with 10 bases that match TRBD1. With V trimmed by 5 bases and J by 5 bases, 8 bases remained unmatched. Germline CDR1 SGHVS, CDR2 FQNEAQ. CDR3 length equals 15 residues. CDR3 amino acids: CASSTRTGGRYGYTF. CDR3 coding DNA: TGTGCCAGCAGCACTCGGACAGGGGGGAGGTATGGCTACACCTTC.

The CDR3 DNA is TGCGCCAGCAGAGAAGGACTAGCGGAGAGCACAGATACGCAGTATTTT. Translated: CASREGLAESTDTQYF. The chain joins TRBV5-1 to TRBJ2-3; the match to TRBD2 covers 10 bases. This CDR3 has 16 amino acids. V was pared by 5 bases and J by 0 bases, with 6 bases of the junction left unmatched. In germline, CDR1 is SGHRS, CDR2 YFSETQ.

The chain links TRBV4-3 to TRBJ2-1, with D tentatively TRBD1 (5 bases). This CDR3 contains 15 residues. Trimming stripped 3 bases from V and 5 bases from J, with 14 bases between. Germline CDR1 and CDR2: LGHNA and YSLEER. In nucleotides, the CDR3 is TGCGCCAGCAGCCACAGGGAATTTCCAGACAATGAGCAGTTCTTC. It specifies CASSHREFPDNEQFF.

V gene TRBV5-4 combines with J gene TRBJ1-1; D is unresolved. Germline CDR1 SGHNT, CDR2 YYREEE (reference sequence). The CDR3 has 15 residues. Trimming cost V 4 bases and J 0 bases, with 13 bases left between them. Here the CDR3 DNA reads TGTGCCAGCAGCCGTCCCGGACCCATGAACACTGAAGCTTTCTTT. The encoded protein is CASSRPGPMNTEAFF.

This chain links TRBV7-2 with TRBJ2-7; TRBD1 matches 7 bases. This CDR3 is 15 amino acids long. V lost 5 bases, J lost 2 bases, and 9 bases stayed unmatched. Germline CDR1 and CDR2: SGHTA and FQGNSA. This chain's CDR3 is CASSPGQESPYEQYF. The CDR3 DNA reads as TGTGCCAGCAGCCCCGGACAGGAGTCTCCCTACGAGCAGTACTTC. The complete variable domain, with remaining parts taken from reference TRBV7-2 and TRBJ2-7, reads GAGVSQSPSNKVTEKGKDVELRCDPISGHTALYWYRQSLGQGLEFLIYFQGNSAPDKSGLPSDRFSAERTGGSVSTLTIQRTQQEDSAVYLCASSPGQESPYEQYFGPGTRLTVT.

V gene TRBV4-3 combines with J gene TRBJ1-1, with 7 bases fitting TRBD1. J gave up 2 bases and V 5 bases, and 8 bases lay outside the gene matches. The CDR3 spans 15 residues. The V gene's germline CDR1 is LGHNA and CDR2 YSLEER. CDR3 residues: CASSYRQGLNTEAFF. The CDR3 DNA follows: TGCGCCAGCAGCTACAGACAGGGTCTCAACACTGAAGCTTTCTTT.

The V gene is TRBV7-9, the J gene TRBJ1-1; 7 bases map to TRBD1. The CDR3 runs 13 residues. V lost 5 bases, J lost 4 bases, and 4 bases stayed unmatched. Germline CDR1 and CDR2: SEHNR and FQNEAQ (reference sequence). CDR3 coding DNA: TGTGCCAGCAGCAGAGACAGGGTCACTGAAGCTTTCTTT. Translating it yields CASSRDRVTEAFF.

The count of this clone is one. The chain recombines TRBV6-5 with TRBJ1-5; D not certain. V gave up 3 bases and J gave up 4 bases, with 7 bases separating them. Germline loops: CDR1 MNHEY, CDR2 SVGAGI. The CDR3 loop spans 13 amino acids. The CDR3 spells CASSYERNQPQHF. In nucleotides, the CDR3 is TGTGCCAGCAGTTATGAAAGGAATCAGCCCCAGCATTTT.

This chain connects TRBV12-3 or TRBV12-4 to TRBJ1-1; D is ambiguous. The CDR3 runs 13 residues. V was trimmed by 3 bases and J by 7 bases, leaving 12 bases between them. CDR3: CASSFAGSLEAFF. CDR3 coding DNA: TGTGCCAGCAGTTTCGCGGGGTCCCTTGAAGCTTTCTTT.

The J gene is TRBJ1-1, the V gene TRBV3-1 (or the pseudogene TRBV3-2); D gene uncertain. V was cut by 0 bases and J by 0 bases, with 8 bases left in between. This CDR3 is 15 amino acids long. Per the germline V gene, CDR1 is LGHDT and CDR2 is YNNKEL (reference sequence). The CDR3 loop reads CASSQDRQMNTEAFF. The DNA of the CDR3 is TGTGCCAGCAGCCAAGATCGGCAAATGAACACTGAAGCTTTCTTT.